A single sample is the source of the 21 T cell receptor beta chains below, sequenced in a study of cytomegalovirus exposure and HLA in healthy donors. PCR primers comprised 60 Vbeta and 13 Jbeta primers. Sequencing used immunoSEQ multiplex PCR; TCRdb keeps in-frame clones, though not all of them. The table shows 150,000 or so clones, with over 65% occurring only once. The specimen was PBMCs. These receptors originate from a man in his forties in good health and CMV-seropositive.

This chain connects TRBV9 to TRBJ2-7, with 8 bases that match TRBD1. J gave up 3 bases and V 0 bases, and 2 bases lay outside the gene matches. Looked up from germline, CDR1 is SGDLS and CDR2 is YYNGEE. CDR3 length: 14 amino acids. In nucleotides, the CDR3 is TGTGCCAGCAGCGTAGCGGACAGGGTCTACGAGCAGTACTTC. Encoded protein: CASSVADRVYEQYF.

The V and J genes are TRBV10-1 and TRBJ1-1, with TRBD1 as a possible D gene (5 bases). The germline V and J ends were trimmed by 2 bases and 1 base, with 14 bases remaining between them. Per germline, CDR1 WNHNN and CDR2 SYGVQD (reference sequence). This CDR3 is 16 amino acids long. DNA of the CDR3: TGCGCCAGCAGTGAGAAGGGCAGGGTATGGAACACTGAAGCTTTCTTT. It specifies CASSEKGRVWNTEAFF.

This clone was detected only once. The chain carries TRBV5-4 and TRBJ2-3, with a possible D match to TRBD2 (5 bases). Trimming pared 4 bases from V and 6 bases from J, leaving 9 bases between. The CDR3 is 12 residues long. CDR1 is SGHNT, CDR2 YYREEE, per germline (reference sequence). The CDR3 DNA reads as TGTGCCAGCAGCGCCCCGGGGGATACGCAGTATTTT. It codes for CASSAPGDTQYF.

Only a few counts were recorded for this clone. This chain uses TRBV5-4 with TRBJ2-2; no clear D. CDR3 length: 14 residues. Germline lookup yields CDR1 SGHNT and CDR2 YYREEE (reference sequence). Trimming removed 4 bases at V and 0 bases at J, with 7 bases between. DNA of the CDR3: TGTGCCAGCAGCGCAGAAGCGAACACCGGGGAGCTGTTTTTT. It specifies CASSAEANTGELFF.

The chain employs TRBV9 and TRBJ1-4; TRBD1 matches at 9 bases. Germline CDR1 SGDLS, CDR2 YYNGEE. The CDR3 is 15 residues long. After removal of 3 bases from V and 10 bases from J, the junction contained 10 bases not matched to a gene. The DNA of the CDR3 is TGTGCCAGCAGCGCGGTGGACAGGGGCAGGGGAAAACTGTTTTTT. Translation gives CASSAVDRGRGKLFF.

This rearrangement joins TRBV19 to TRBJ2-3; the match to TRBD1 covers 10 bases. CDR3 size: 16 residues. Trimming at V came to 5 bases and at J to 1 base, leaving 6 bases not matched to a gene. Per the germline V gene, CDR1 is LNHDA and CDR2 is SQIVND (reference sequence). The CDR3 loop reads CASSVTGTGGTDTQYF. The DNA of the CDR3 is TGTGCCAGTAGTGTCACCGGGACAGGGGGCACAGATACGCAGTATTTT.

V and J are TRBV7-2 and TRBJ2-5; 12 positions agree with TRBD2. V gave up 3 bases and J gave up 1 base; unmatched junction bases: 6. Germline V gene data show CDR1 as SGHTA and CDR2 as FQGNSA. CDR3 size: 17 residues. CDR3 in amino acids: CASSFPLLAGGQETQYF. In nucleotides, the CDR3 is TGTGCCAGCAGCTTCCCCCTACTAGCGGGGGGCCAAGAGACCCAGTACTTC.

The chain employs TRBV27 and TRBJ2-2, with 7 bases that match TRBD1. CDR3 length: 16 amino acids. The junction had 10 bases not matched to a gene; V was cut back by 6 bases and J by 3 bases. The germline V gene encodes CDR1 MNHEY and CDR2 SMNVEV (reference sequence). Here the CDR3 reads CASSPSDREHTGELFF. CDR3 nucleotides: TGTGCCAGCAGCCCAAGCGACAGGGAACACACCGGGGAGCTGTTTTTT.

This sequence joins TRBV4-3 and TRBJ2-7; D ambiguous. Between the trimmed V and J ends, which lost 0 bases and 3 bases, there was a span of 9 bases. The CDR3 has 14 residues. Germline loops: CDR1 LGHNA, CDR2 YSLEER. The CDR3 nucleotides read TGCGCCAGCAGCCAAGATGAACTGAGCTACGAGCAGTACTTC. Its translation: CASSQDELSYEQYF.

This sequence joins TRBV5-8 and TRBJ1-2; 9 bases match TRBD1. Germline V gene lookup returns CDR1 SGHTS and CDR2 YDEGEE. The CDR3 extends over 18 amino acids. V dropped 5 bases and J dropped 5; count of bases not matched to a gene: 19. CDR3 DNA sequence: TGTGCCAGCAGTTTAAATGACGGGACAGGGAATCTAGGGTATGGCTACACCTTC. Protein product: CASSLNDGTGNLGYGYTF.

In this sample, this clone turned up a few times. The chain carries TRBV5-4 and TRBJ2-7; D is possibly TRBD1 (6 bases). This CDR3 contains 14 residues. In germline, CDR1 is SGHNT, CDR2 YYREEE (reference sequence). Trimming stripped 4 bases from V and 3 bases from J, with 14 bases between. The CDR3 loop is CASSKQGPLYEQYF. The CDR3 bases are TGTGCCAGCAGCAAACAGGGTCCACTCTACGAGCAGTACTTC. Based on the CDR3 plus reference TRBV5-4 and TRBJ2-7, the full variable domain is ETGVTQSPTHLIKTRGQQVTLRCSSQSGHNTVSWYQQALGQGPQFIFQYYREEENGRGNFPPRFSGLQFPNYSSELNVNALELDDSALYLCASSKQGPLYEQYFGPGTRLTVT.

V is TRBV6-1 and J is TRBJ1-2; D call uncertain. The CDR3 totals 13 residues. The V gene's germline CDR1 is MNHNS and CDR2 SASEGT. V gave up 6 bases and J gave up 1 base, with 9 bases separating them. CDR3 residues: CASSAKINYGYTF. The DNA for the CDR3 is TGTGCCAGCAGCGCGAAGATTAACTATGGCTACACCTTC.

A word on this clone: The junction shows a germline mismatch at one end, possibly a read error. The rearrangement uses TRBV18 and TRBJ1-2; D ambiguous. The length of the CDR3 is 12 residues. CDR1 KGHSH and CDR2 LQKENI come from the germline V gene. Here the CDR3 DNA reads TGTGCTAGCTCAACTACCGGGTATGGCTACACCTTC. It encodes CASSTTGYGYTF.

This clone was seen more than once but under ten times. The V gene is TRBV11-2, the J gene TRBJ2-1; 8 nucleotides agree with TRBD1. V was pared by 1 base and J by 9 bases, with 2 bases of the junction left unmatched. CDR3 length equals 13 residues. Germline V CDR1 and CDR2: SGHAT, FQNNGV. The CDR3 DNA sequence: TGTGCCAGCAGCTTAGCAGGGGGCAGTGAGCAGTTCTTC. Its protein product is CASSLAGGSEQFF.

A word on this clone: The junction shows a germline mismatch at one end, possibly a read error. This chain joins TRBV6-5 and TRBJ1-2; D may be TRBD1 (6 bases). The CDR3 loop spans 11 amino acids. CDR1 is MNHEY, CDR2 SVGAGI, per germline. This chain's CDR3 is CASSATGPLSF. The CDR3 DNA sequence: TGTGCCAGCAGTGCAACAGGGCCCTTATCCTTC.

The V call is TRBV29-1, the J call TRBJ1-3; D call uncertain. Trimming took 6 bases from V and 4 from J, leaving 13 bases between them. Germline CDR1 SQVTM, CDR2 ANQGSEA. The CDR3 has 13 residues. The CDR3 DNA is TGCAGCGTCTCTCCCGTAGTGGGAAACACCATATATTTT. This sequence encodes CSVSPVVGNTIYF.

The V gene is TRBV11-3, the J gene TRBJ2-7; possibly TRBD1 for D (5 bases). The CDR3 has 15 amino acids. V was cut by 1 base and J by 2 bases, with 12 bases left in between. Germline V gives CDR1 SGHNT, CDR2 YENEEA. CDR3 in amino acids: CASSLATGPTYEQYF. Written as DNA, the CDR3 is TGTGCCAGCAGCTTAGCTACAGGTCCCACCTACGAGCAGTACTTC. Full variable domain (rest looked up from reference TRBV11-3 and TRBJ2-7): EAGVVQSPRYKIIEKKQPVAFWCNPISGHNTLYWYLQNLGQGPELLIRYENEEAVDDSQLPKDRFSAERLKGVDSTLKIQPAELGDSAVYLCASSLATGPTYEQYFGPGTRLTVT.

Only a few counts were recorded for this clone. This chain joins TRBV7-2 and TRBJ1-2, with 8 bases identical to TRBD1. The CDR3 contains 14 residues. Germline V lookup: CDR1 SGHTA, CDR2 FQGNSA. The V gene end was trimmed by 5 bases and the J gene end by 3 bases; junction bases not matched to a gene: 5. The CDR3 region has the DNA TGTGCCAGCAGCCCCACAGGGGGGGACTATGGCTACACCTTC. It encodes CASSPTGGDYGYTF.

The genes are TRBV2 and TRBJ2-7, with 9 bases identical to TRBD1. J was trimmed by 0 bases and V by 2 bases; bases with no gene match: 8. CDR1 and CDR2 (germline): SNHLY, FYNNEI. The CDR3 contains 17 residues. Written as DNA, the CDR3 is TGTGCCAGCAGTGAAAGTTGGGACAGGGCTAGCTCCTACGAGCAGTACTTC. Its protein is CASSESWDRASSYEQYF.

The J gene is TRBJ2-1, the V gene TRBV7-2; 8 nucleotides match TRBD2. Germline assignment: CDR1 SGHTA and CDR2 FQGNSA. Trimming removed 1 base from V and 0 bases from J; junction bases left unmatched: 8. The CDR3 spans 18 residues. CDR3 nucleotide sequence: TGTGCCAGCAGCTTAGAAGGGCGGGGGGCGAGCTCCTACAATGAGCAGTTCTTC. Its protein is CASSLEGRGASSYNEQFF.

J is TRBJ2-2 and V is TRBV9; 9 bases are a match to TRBD2. Germline V gene data show CDR1 as SGDLS and CDR2 as YYNGEE. The CDR3 totals 20 residues. The V segment lost 0 bases and the J segment 2 bases; nucleotides outside the gene matches: 14. The CDR3 bases are TGTGCCAGCAGCGTAGCTAATAGCGGGAGCCGCCGTCCAAACACCGGGGAGCTGTTTTTT. Its protein product is CASSVANSGSRRPNTGELFF. Together with reference TRBV9 and TRBJ2-2, the CDR3 gives the full variable domain: DSGVTQTPKHLITATGQRVTLRCSPRSGDLSVYWYQQSLDQGLQFLIQYYNGEERAKGNILERFSAQQFPDLHSELNLSSLELGDSALYFCASSVANSGSRRPNTGELFFGEGSRLTVL.